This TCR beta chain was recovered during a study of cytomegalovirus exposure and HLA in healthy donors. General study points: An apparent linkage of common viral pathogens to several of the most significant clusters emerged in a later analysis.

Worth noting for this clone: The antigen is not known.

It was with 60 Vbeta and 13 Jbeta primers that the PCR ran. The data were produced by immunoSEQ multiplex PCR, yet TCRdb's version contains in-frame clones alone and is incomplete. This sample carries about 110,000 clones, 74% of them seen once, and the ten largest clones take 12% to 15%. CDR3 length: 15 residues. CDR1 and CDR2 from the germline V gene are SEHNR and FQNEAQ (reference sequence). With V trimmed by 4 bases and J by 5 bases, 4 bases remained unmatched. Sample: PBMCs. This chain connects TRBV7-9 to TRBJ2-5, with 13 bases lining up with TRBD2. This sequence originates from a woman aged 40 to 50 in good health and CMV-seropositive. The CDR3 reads CASSSGTSGMETQYF. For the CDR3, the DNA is TGTGCCAGCAGCTCAGGGACTAGCGGGATGGAGACCCAGTACTTC.